The 11 T cell receptor beta chains reported below all come from one sample, sequenced in a study of blood T cell repertoires in COVID-19. Generated by immunoSEQ multiplex PCR, the TCRdb table keeps only in-frame clones and is missing some. This sample has around 270,000 clones, with about 85% found just once. Sample: peripheral blood. These receptors were obtained from a man aged 55-75 years who had recovered from COVID-19.

The V call is TRBV5-1, the J call TRBJ1-1, with TRBD1 matching 9 bases. This CDR3 has 17 residues. CDR1 is SGHRS, CDR2 YFSETQ, per germline. V lost 0 bases and J lost 4; bases outside the gene matches: 10. CDR3 in amino acids: CASSLARDRVGGTEAFF. The CDR3 DNA is TGCGCCAGCAGCTTGGCCCGGGACAGGGTAGGAGGCACTGAAGCTTTCTTT.

This clone occurred a few times. V gene TRBV19 combines with J gene TRBJ2-7; D is possibly TRBD1 (5 bases). The CDR3 is made up of 16 amino acids. V lost 5 bases to trimming and J lost 5 bases, with 22 bases between them. CDR1 is LNHDA and CDR2 is SQIVND in the germline V gene (reference sequence). The CDR3 region has the DNA TGTGCCAGTAGTCGCCTTCCCCAGGGATACAGCCACGAGCAGTACTTC. The encoded protein is CASSRLPQGYSHEQYF.

This chain connects TRBV14 to TRBJ2-5; TRBD1 matches at 10 bases. Germline trimming cut 3 bases from V and 6 bases from J; bases unmatched to any gene: 1. This CDR3 has 13 amino acids. CDR1 SGHDN and CDR2 FVKESK come from the germline V gene. The CDR3 nucleotides read TGTGCCAGCAGCCAGGGACAGGGGAAGACCCAGTACTTC. Its protein product is CASSQGQGKTQYF.

The chain employs TRBV6-2 or TRBV6-3 and TRBJ1-5, with unresolved D. Trimming took 3 bases from V and 3 from J, leaving 21 bases between them. CDR1 and CDR2 (germline): MNHEY, SVGEGT. The CDR3 consists of 18 residues. CDR3 residues: CASSYYQLQEDDNQPQHF. CDR3 DNA: TGTGCCAGCAGTTATTACCAACTTCAGGAGGATGACAATCAGCCCCAGCATTTT.

The chain links TRBV18 to TRBJ2-2; possibly TRBD2 for D (5 bases). CDR3 length: 14 residues. Germline V gives CDR1 KGHSH, CDR2 LQKENI. With 3 bases removed from V and 6 bases from J, the gap between germline ends came to 11 bases. The CDR3 DNA follows: TGTGCCAGCTCACCTCCTAGCTCTCCCGGGGAGCTGTTTTTT. Translating gives CASSPPSSPGELFF.

The genes are TRBV2 and TRBJ1-3; D is possibly TRBD1 (6 bases). The germline CDR1 and CDR2 sequences are SNHLY and FYNNEI. Trimming took off 5 bases at V and 4 bases at J, with 15 bases between the two ends. The CDR3 covers 15 residues. The CDR3 region is CASSPRTASGNTIYF. CDR3 nucleotides: TGTGCCAGCAGTCCAAGGACAGCGTCCGGAAACACCATATATTTT.

In this sample, this clone turned up once. The rearrangement joins TRBV6-1 to TRBJ2-7; 8 bases align to TRBD1. Germline V CDR1 and CDR2: MNHNS, SASEGT. The CDR3 has 14 amino acids. V shed 3 bases and J 3 bases; nucleotides not matched to a gene: 4. The CDR3 coding sequence is TGTGCCAGCAGTGAGACAGGGGTCGGCTACGAGCAGTACTTC. Amino acids: CASSETGVGYEQYF.

The V gene is TRBV19, the J gene TRBJ1-6; the match to TRBD1 covers 10 bases. With 2 bases clipped from V and 8 bases from J, the junction kept 3 bases outside the gene matches. The CDR3 consists of 15 residues. Per the germline V gene, CDR1 is LNHDA and CDR2 is SQIVND (reference sequence). The CDR3 spells CASSILDRGYSPLHF. CDR3 coding DNA: TGTGCCAGTAGTATATTGGACAGGGGGTATTCACCCCTCCACTTT.

This sequence joins TRBV6-2 or TRBV6-3 and TRBJ2-3; 12 bases map to TRBD2. This CDR3 has 16 amino acids. The junction had 4 bases not matched to a gene; V was cut back by 6 bases and J by 0 bases. Germline-derived CDR1 and CDR2 are MNHEY and SVGEGT. Here the CDR3 reads CASSRGLAGSTDTQYF. CDR3 in DNA: TGTGCCAGCAGCCGTGGACTAGCGGGGAGCACAGATACGCAGTATTTT.

This rearrangement joins TRBV7-9 to TRBJ1-6, with a weak D call TRBD1 (5 bases). The ends were cut back, 1 base at V and 0 bases at J, with 10 bases in the middle. Germline V gives CDR1 SEHNR, CDR2 FQNEAQ (reference sequence). The CDR3 spans 17 residues. The DNA for the CDR3 is TGTGCCAGCAGCTTAGGACAGCAGAGCTCCTATAATTCACCCCTCCACTTT. Its translation: CASSLGQQSSYNSPLHF. Using reference TRBV7-9 and TRBJ1-6 for the parts outside the CDR3, the full variable domain is DTGVSQNPRHKITKRGQNVTFRCDPISEHNRLYWYRQTLGQGPEFLTYFQNEAQLEKSRLLSDRFSAERPKGSFSTLEIQRTEQGDSAMYLCASSLGQQSSYNSPLHFGNGTRLTVT.

The chain recombines TRBV14 with TRBJ1-3; 7 bases line up with TRBD1. The ends lost 1 base at V and 8 bases at J; junction bases unmatched: 11. CDR3 length equals 16 residues. The germline V gene encodes CDR1 SGHDN and CDR2 FVKESK. The CDR3 loop reads CASSQVPGTVSHTIYF. CDR3 DNA: TGTGCCAGCAGCCAAGTTCCAGGGACAGTAAGCCACACCATATATTTT. Complete variable domain (other parts from reference TRBV14 and TRBJ1-3): EAGVTQFPSHSVIEKGQTVTLRCDPISGHDNLYWYRRVMGKEIKFLLHFVKESKQDESGMPNNRFLAERTGGTYSTLKVQPAELEDSGVYFCASSQVPGTVSHTIYFGEGSWLTVV.